The 23 T cell receptor beta chains presented below share a single source sample, sequenced in a study of blood T cell repertoires in COVID-19. TCRdb's copy holds only in-frame clones and misses some; the assay was immunoSEQ multiplex PCR. The sample has about 200,000 clones, approximately 80% seen once. The sample was PBMCs or T cells enriched from blood (not recorded which). These receptor sequences come from a woman aged 55-69 years with acute COVID-19.

V usage is TRBV6-5 and J usage is TRBJ1-6, with a weak D call TRBD1 (6 bases). The CDR3 is 14 residues long. The ends were cut back, 6 bases at V and 8 bases at J, with 14 bases in the middle. Germline lookup yields CDR1 MNHEY and CDR2 SVGAGI. The chain's CDR3 is CASRSQGSDSPLHF. CDR3 nucleotide sequence: TGTGCCAGCAGATCACAGGGCTCGGATTCACCCCTCCACTTT.

This chain uses TRBV28 with TRBJ1-1; 7 bases are a match to TRBD1. The J segment lost 2 bases and the V segment lost 7 bases, leaving 4 bases of the junction unmatched. The CDR3 consists of 13 residues. The germline V gene has CDR1 MDHEN and CDR2 SYDVKM. CDR3 region: CASIGTANTEAFF. In DNA, the CDR3 is TGTGCCAGCATTGGGACAGCAAACACTGAAGCTTTCTTT.

On this clone itself: Other DNA sequences within the sample encode an identical CDR3. The CDR3 reads CASSQDPGQGYQPQHF. DNA for the CDR3: TGCGCCAGCAGCCAAGATCCGGGACAGGGCTACCAGCCCCAGCATTTT. The V and J genes are TRBV4-1 and TRBJ1-5, with TRBD1 matching 9 bases. The V gene's germline CDR1 is MGHRA and CDR2 YSYEKL. Germline trimming cut 0 bases from V and 7 bases from J; bases unmatched to any gene: 7. CDR3 length: 16 amino acids.

This chain links TRBV3-1 (or the pseudogene TRBV3-2) with TRBJ2-5, with a tentative D call TRBD1 (5 bases). Trimming pared 7 bases from V and 5 bases from J, leaving 29 bases between. This CDR3 is built from 18 residues. Germline V gene sequence: CDR1 LGHDT, CDR2 YNNKEL (reference sequence). CDR3 sequence (DNA): TGTGCCAGCACCGCCAGTACGGTTGCAGGCAGGGCAATGGAGACCCAGTACTTC. Protein: CASTASTVAGRAMETQYF.

This clone was seen a single time. The chain joins TRBV19 to TRBJ2-2, with D maybe TRBD2 (6 bases). Trimming pared 5 bases from V and 3 bases from J, leaving 19 bases between. The length of the CDR3 is 17 residues. Germline-derived CDR1 and CDR2 are LNHDA and SQIVND (reference sequence). In DNA, the CDR3 is TGTGCCAGTAGTGCCGGGGTGTGGGGGGACCACACCGGGGAGCTGTTTTTT. It specifies CASSAGVWGDHTGELFF.

V gene TRBV3-1 (or the pseudogene TRBV3-2) combines with J gene TRBJ1-6, with 7 bases lining up with TRBD1. J gave up 7 bases and V 4 bases, and 4 bases lay outside the gene matches. Germline V gene sequence: CDR1 LGHDT, CDR2 YNNKEL (reference sequence). The CDR3 sequence is 14 residues long. As DNA, the CDR3 is TGTGCCAGCAGCCCGAGGGGGCTCAATTCACCCCTCCACTTT. Translated, it gives CASSPRGLNSPLHF.

V and J are TRBV7-2 and TRBJ2-1; D perhaps matches TRBD1 (5 bases). In germline, CDR1 is SGHTA, CDR2 FQGNSA. This CDR3 spans 12 amino acids. Trimming took 5 bases from V and 8 from J, leaving 10 bases between them. CDR3 protein: CASSPGSYEQFF. The CDR3 DNA follows: TGTGCCAGCAGCCCAGGGTCCTATGAGCAGTTCTTC. Using reference TRBV7-2 and TRBJ2-1 for the parts outside the CDR3, the full variable domain is GAGVSQSPSNKVTEKGKDVELRCDPISGHTALYWYRQSLGQGLEFLIYFQGNSAPDKSGLPSDRFSAERTGGSVSTLTIQRTQQEDSAVYLCASSPGSYEQFFGPGTRLTVL.

J is TRBJ2-5 and V is TRBV10-3, with D uncertain. Trimming left V 7 bases short and J 2 bases short, with 11 bases between. The CDR3 consists of 13 residues. Germline-derived CDR1 and CDR2 are ENHRY and SYGVKD. The CDR3 DNA sequence: TGTGCCATCATGAGAGGTGAACAAGAGACCCAGTACTTC. This codes for CAIMRGEQETQYF.

The rearrangement joins TRBV28 to TRBJ1-2; 10 positions match TRBD1. Trimming removed 4 bases from V and 8 bases from J; junction bases left unmatched: 10. This CDR3 region has 15 residues. Germline assignment: CDR1 MDHEN and CDR2 SYDVKM. CDR3 sequence (DNA): TGTGCCAGCAGTTCCTCCCGGGACAGGGGATTCGGCTACACCTTC. This codes for CASSSSRDRGFGYTF.

The rearrangement uses TRBV30 and TRBJ2-5; the match to TRBD2 covers 9 bases. After removal of 0 bases from V and 5 bases from J, the junction contained 4 bases not matched to a gene. This CDR3 has 14 residues. CDR1 is GTSNPN, CDR2 SVGIG, per germline (reference sequence). The CDR3 DNA reads as TGTGCCTGGAGTGTACCTAGCGGGGCGGAGACCCAGTACTTC. Amino acids: CAWSVPSGAETQYF.

The chain employs TRBV28 and TRBJ2-5, with D possibly being TRBD1 (6 bases). The CDR3 is 13 residues long. Trimming cost V 5 bases and J 2 bases, with 9 bases left between them. Germline CDR1 and CDR2: MDHEN and SYDVKM. This CDR3 reads CASSLDSQETQYF. DNA for the CDR3: TGTGCCAGCAGTCTGGACAGTCAAGAGACCCAGTACTTC.

The table lists this clone with a count of one. The chain is built from TRBV18 and TRBJ1-2, with 7 bases fitting TRBD1. Germline V lookup: CDR1 KGHSH, CDR2 LQKENI. Losses at the gene ends were 3 bases for V and 5 bases for J; bases not matched to a gene: 9. The CDR3 extends over 15 amino acids. CDR3 DNA sequence: TGTGCCAGCTCACCCAAGACAGGGCTTTCTTATGGCTACACCTTC. Protein: CASSPKTGLSYGYTF.

The chain employs TRBV7-2 and TRBJ1-5; D is undetermined. The CDR3 has 12 residues. Germline loops: CDR1 SGHTA, CDR2 FQGNSA. Between the trimmed V and J ends, which lost 4 bases and 2 bases, there was a span of 3 bases. CDR3 nucleotide sequence: TGTGCCAGCAGCTCAGGCAATCAGCCCCAGCATTTT. Protein sequence: CASSSGNQPQHF.

CDR3 loop: CASSAGTATNPYGYTF. Here the CDR3 DNA reads TGTGCCAGTAGTGCGGGGACAGCGACTAACCCCTATGGCTACACCTTC. V and J are TRBV19 and TRBJ1-2; 7 nucleotides agree with TRBD1. Germline V gene lookup returns CDR1 LNHDA and CDR2 SQIVND (reference sequence). Trimming took 5 bases from V and 4 from J; bases not matched to a gene: 13. The length of the CDR3 is 16 residues.

This clone was seen many times. The chain couples TRBV4-1 to TRBJ1-1; 11 bases line up with TRBD1. This CDR3 is built from 15 residues. V shed 4 bases and J 4 bases; nucleotides not matched to a gene: 5. Germline V gene lookup returns CDR1 MGHRA and CDR2 YSYEKL. CDR3 residues: CASSLGQGASTEAFF. The CDR3, as DNA: TGCGCCAGCAGCCTAGGACAGGGGGCTAGCACTGAAGCTTTCTTT.

The V gene is TRBV27, the J gene TRBJ2-7; D call uncertain. Germline loops: CDR1 MNHEY, CDR2 SMNVEV (reference sequence). The V end lost 5 bases, the J end lost 3 bases, and 17 bases lay between the germline ends. CDR3 length: 15 amino acids. The DNA of the CDR3 is TGTGCCAGCAGTCCCCCCGGTGCTTACGTCTACGAGCAGTACTTC. Amino acids: CASSPPGAYVYEQYF.

The V and J genes are TRBV4-2 and TRBJ1-1; 7 nucleotides align to TRBD1. This CDR3 is built from 15 residues. The V gene's germline CDR1 is LGHNA and CDR2 YNFKEQ. V gave up 0 bases and J gave up 1 base; unmatched junction bases: 2. This CDR3 reads CASSQEGTANTEAFF. The CDR3 DNA is TGTGCCAGCAGCCAAGAAGGGACAGCGAACACTGAAGCTTTCTTT.

The CDR3 nucleotides are TGTGCCAGTAGTACAAGACTGCGGGGTGAAGCTTTCTTT. It specifies CASSTRLRGEAFF. The V call is TRBV19, the J call TRBJ1-1; no clear D gene. CDR1 LNHDA and CDR2 SQIVND come from the germline V gene (reference sequence). This CDR3 is built from 13 residues. Trimming left V 4 bases short and J 7 bases short, with 13 bases between.

The chain recombines TRBV7-2 with TRBJ2-5, with 7 bases matching TRBD1. The CDR3 sequence is 14 residues long. The trim removed 3 bases at V and 0 bases at J, leaving 1 base unmatched. The V gene's germline CDR1 is SGHTA and CDR2 FQGNSA. CDR3 nucleotide sequence: TGTGCCAGCAGCTTGGGACAGTACCAAGAGACCCAGTACTTC. As protein: CASSLGQYQETQYF.

Only a few counts were recorded for this clone. J is TRBJ1-5 and V is TRBV18, with 7 bases fitting TRBD1. In germline, CDR1 is KGHSH, CDR2 LQKENI. CDR3 length: 16 residues. J gave up 2 bases and V 2 bases, and 6 bases lay outside the gene matches. CDR3: CASSPANRGGNQPQHF. The DNA for the CDR3 is TGTGCCAGCTCACCAGCTAACAGGGGCGGCAATCAGCCCCAGCATTTT.

This clone came up a few times. The rearrangement links TRBV18 to TRBJ2-2; possible D gene TRBD1, 5 bases. V was trimmed by 3 bases and J by 3 bases, leaving 11 bases between them. The CDR3 contains 15 residues. CDR1 is KGHSH and CDR2 is LQKENI in the germline V gene. CDR3 bases: TGTGCCAGCTCACCTATCAGGGCGGACACCGGGGAGCTGTTTTTT. Translation gives CASSPIRADTGELFF.

The chain carries TRBV29-1 and TRBJ2-1, with 9 bases lining up with TRBD2. V was pared by 4 bases and J by 0 bases, with 13 bases of the junction left unmatched. Germline CDR1 is SQVTM and CDR2 is ANQGSEA. The CDR3 extends over 18 amino acids. The CDR3 bases are TGCAGCGTTGTCCGTAAGCGGGGGGCTTTTAGCTCCTACAATGAGCAGTTCTTC. This codes for CSVVRKRGAFSSYNEQFF.

The rearrangement joins TRBV11-2 to TRBJ2-7; the match to TRBD2 covers 11 bases. The CDR3 contains 15 residues. V lost 5 bases, J lost 5 bases, and 8 bases stayed unmatched. Germline lookup yields CDR1 SGHAT and CDR2 FQNNGV. In DNA form, the CDR3 reads TGTGCCAGCAGCACCAATAGCGGGAGGGTCCACGAGCAGTACTTC. It specifies CASSTNSGRVHEQYF.